This note documents a single TCR beta chain sequence. Its antigen is still unknown. The data are from a study of beta chain features in type 1 diabetes. Study information: Age, gender and cell yields were similar between patients and healthy donors.

The germline gives CDR1 SNHLY, CDR2 FYNNEI. The V and J ends lost 10 bases and 6 bases, in that order; junction bases with no gene match: 11. This CDR3 is 13 amino acids long. Study findings and constraints: Type 1 diabetes patients showed a moderate but significant shortening of TCRB CDR3s in all four CD4+ subsets.

Each of the sorted populations had a purity greater than 98%. What was sequenced were expressed TCRB transcripts, since all of the isolated RNA had been reverse transcribed. An average of about 3.5 million reads was obtained for naive, central memory and regulatory T cell samples. Sequencing was performed with immunoSEQ multiplex PCR; in TCRdb, only in-frame clones are kept and a portion is missing. The sample shows under 350,000 clones, roughly an eighth of them seen only once. The rearrangement joins TRBV2 to TRBJ1-2; TRBD1 matches at 7 bases. The origin of this receptor is a man younger than 45 with type 1 diabetes. The sequenced material came from naive CD4+ T cells from blood. CDR3 protein: CANRQGWSNGYTF. The CDR3 DNA reads TGTGCCAACCGACAGGGATGGTCTAATGGCTACACCTTC.